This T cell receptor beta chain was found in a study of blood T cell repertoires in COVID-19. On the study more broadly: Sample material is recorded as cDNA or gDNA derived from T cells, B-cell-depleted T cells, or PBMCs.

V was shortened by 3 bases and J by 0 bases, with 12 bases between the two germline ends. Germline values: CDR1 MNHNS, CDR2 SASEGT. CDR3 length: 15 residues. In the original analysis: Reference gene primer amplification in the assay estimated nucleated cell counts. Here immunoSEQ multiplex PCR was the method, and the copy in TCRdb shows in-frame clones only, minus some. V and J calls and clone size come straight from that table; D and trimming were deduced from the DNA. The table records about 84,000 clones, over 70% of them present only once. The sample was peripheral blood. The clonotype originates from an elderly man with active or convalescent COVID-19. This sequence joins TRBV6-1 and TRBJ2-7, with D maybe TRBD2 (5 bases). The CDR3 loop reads CASSERVASSYEQYF. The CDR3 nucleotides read TGTGCCAGCAGTGAGCGGGTCGCTAGCTCCTACGAGCAGTACTTC.